This T cell receptor (beta chain) derives from a study of blood T cell repertoires in COVID-19. Across the whole study: COVID-19 samples from acute and convalescent phases originated in the United States, Italy and Spain. Nucleic acid was either cDNA or gDNA, and it came from T cells, B-cell-depleted T cells, or PBMCs.

V lost 3 bases and J lost 2; bases outside the gene matches: 7. Germline loops: CDR1 SGHRS, CDR2 YFSETQ. CDR3 length equals 15 residues. Under the authors' procedure: How many nucleated cells were present was estimated from reference gene primer amplification. The protocol was immunoSEQ multiplex PCR, while the TCRdb copy is restricted to in-frame clones and leaves out a portion. Clone size and the V and J calls come from that table; the DNA yielded D and trimming. Of over 90,000 clones listed, roughly nine tenths are singletons. This chain joins TRBV5-1 and TRBJ1-2; 7 nucleotides align to TRBD1. Sequencing used peripheral blood. The sequence was obtained from an elderly woman in a cohort sampled during active COVID-19. The DNA for the CDR3 is TGCGCCAGCAGCTCTTCGACAGGGTTAAACTATGGCTACACCTTC. Residues: CASSSSTGLNYGYTF.